The clone carrying this T cell receptor (beta chain) was seen a handful of times. The record originates from a study of PD-L1 blockade in urothelial cancer. Produced via immunoSEQ multiplex PCR; TCRdb's table is partial and in-frame only. This sample yields 29,000 or so clones, of which about 80% are seen a single time; around 3.1% belongs to the top ten. Germline assignment: CDR1 DFQATT and CDR2 SNEGSKA (reference sequence). Trimming left V 5 bases short and J 5 bases short, with 7 bases between. CDR3 size: 11 residues. Time point noted: peripheral blood 6 weeks after treatment start. The clonotype was recovered from a man aged 65-85 years with urothelial cancer. The source was PBMCs, collected around atezolizumab (anti-PD-L1) treatment. This rearrangement joins TRBV20-1 to TRBJ2-1; no clear D gene. The CDR3 sequence is CSALTDNEQFF. The CDR3 DNA is TGCAGTGCTTTGACTGACAATGAGCAGTTCTTC.